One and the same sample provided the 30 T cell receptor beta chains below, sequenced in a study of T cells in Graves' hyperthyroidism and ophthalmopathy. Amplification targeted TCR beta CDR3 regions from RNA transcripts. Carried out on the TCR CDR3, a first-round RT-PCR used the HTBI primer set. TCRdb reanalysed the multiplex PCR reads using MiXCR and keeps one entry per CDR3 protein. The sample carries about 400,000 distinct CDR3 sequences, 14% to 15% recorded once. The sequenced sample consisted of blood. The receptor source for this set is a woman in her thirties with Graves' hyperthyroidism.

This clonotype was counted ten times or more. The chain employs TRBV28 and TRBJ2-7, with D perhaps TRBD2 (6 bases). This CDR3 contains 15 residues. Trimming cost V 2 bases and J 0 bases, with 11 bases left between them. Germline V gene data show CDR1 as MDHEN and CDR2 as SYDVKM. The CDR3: CASSLTSTDSYEQYF. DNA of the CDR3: TGTGCCAGCAGTTTAACTAGCACTGACTCCTACGAGCAGTACTTC.

CDR3 in amino acids: CASSQVSRGEETQYF. The CDR3 coding sequence is TGTGCCAGCAGCCAAGTCTCCCGGGGTGAAGAGACCCAGTACTTC. The rearrangement joins TRBV4-2 to TRBJ2-5; perhaps TRBD2 as D (5 bases). This CDR3 contains 15 residues. V was pared by 1 base and J by 3 bases, with 12 bases between. In germline, CDR1 is LGHNA, CDR2 YNFKEQ.

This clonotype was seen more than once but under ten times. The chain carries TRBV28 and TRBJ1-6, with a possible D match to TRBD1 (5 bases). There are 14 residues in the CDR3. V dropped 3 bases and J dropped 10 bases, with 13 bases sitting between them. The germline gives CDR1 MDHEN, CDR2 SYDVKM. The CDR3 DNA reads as TGTGCCAGCAGTTTTGAGGGGTTCGGGTCACCCCTCCACTTT. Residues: CASSFEGFGSPLHF. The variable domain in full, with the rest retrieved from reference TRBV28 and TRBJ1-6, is DVKVTQSSRYLVKRTGEKVFLECVQDMDHENMFWYRQDPGLGLRLIYFSYDVKMKEKGDIPEGYSVSREKKERFSLILESASTNQTSMYLCASSFEGFGSPLHFGNGTRLTVT.

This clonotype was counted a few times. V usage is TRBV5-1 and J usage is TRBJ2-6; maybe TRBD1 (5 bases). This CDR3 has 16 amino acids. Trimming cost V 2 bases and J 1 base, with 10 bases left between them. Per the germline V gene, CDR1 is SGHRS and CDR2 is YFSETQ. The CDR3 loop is CASSFGQRSGANVLTF. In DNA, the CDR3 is TGCGCCAGCAGCTTCGGACAAAGGTCTGGGGCCAACGTCCTGACTTTC.

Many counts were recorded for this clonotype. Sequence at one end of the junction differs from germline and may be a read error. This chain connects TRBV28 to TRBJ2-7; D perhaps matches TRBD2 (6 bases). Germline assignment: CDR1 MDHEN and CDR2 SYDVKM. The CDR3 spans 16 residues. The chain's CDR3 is CANSLKGLSSLYEQYF. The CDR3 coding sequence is TGTGCCAACAGTTTAAAGGGACTTAGCTCCCTCTACGAGCAGTACTTC.

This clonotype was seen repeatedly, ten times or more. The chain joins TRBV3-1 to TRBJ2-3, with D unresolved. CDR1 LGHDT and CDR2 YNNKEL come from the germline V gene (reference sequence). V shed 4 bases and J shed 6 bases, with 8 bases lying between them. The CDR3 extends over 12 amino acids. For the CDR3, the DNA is TGTGCCAGCAGCCCTTATGGGGATACGCAGTATTTT. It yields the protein CASSPYGDTQYF.

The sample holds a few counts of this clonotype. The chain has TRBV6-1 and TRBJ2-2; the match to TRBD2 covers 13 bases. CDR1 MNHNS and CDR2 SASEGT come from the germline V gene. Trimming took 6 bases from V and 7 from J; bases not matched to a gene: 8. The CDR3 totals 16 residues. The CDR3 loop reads CASRKRLAGGGGELFF. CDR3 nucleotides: TGTGCCAGCAGGAAAAGACTAGCGGGAGGAGGCGGGGAGCTGTTTTTT.

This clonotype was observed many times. As DNA, the CDR3 is TGTGCCTGGAGTGTAGGGCGGGGGGCGGACACTGAAGCTTTCTTT. It specifies CAWSVGRGADTEAFF. This rearrangement joins TRBV30 to TRBJ1-1, with a tentative D call TRBD1 (6 bases). The CDR3 extends over 15 amino acids. The V gene lost 0 bases and the J gene lost 3 bases, with 14 bases spanning the gap. CDR1 is GTSNPN and CDR2 is SVGIG in the germline V gene (reference sequence).

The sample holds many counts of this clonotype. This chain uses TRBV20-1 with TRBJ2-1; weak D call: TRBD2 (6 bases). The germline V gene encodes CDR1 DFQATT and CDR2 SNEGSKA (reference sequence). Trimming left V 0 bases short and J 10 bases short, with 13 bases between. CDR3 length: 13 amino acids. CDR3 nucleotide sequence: TGCAGTGCTAGAGAGGTAGGCCGGGAGGAGCAGTTCTTC. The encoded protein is CSAREVGREEQFF.

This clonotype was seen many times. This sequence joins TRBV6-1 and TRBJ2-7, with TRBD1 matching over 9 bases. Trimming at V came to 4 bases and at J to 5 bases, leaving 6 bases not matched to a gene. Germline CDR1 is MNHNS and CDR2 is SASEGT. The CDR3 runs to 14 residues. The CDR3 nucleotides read TGTGCCAGCAGTGGCCGGGACAGGGTCCACGAGCAGTACTTC. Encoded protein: CASSGRDRVHEQYF.

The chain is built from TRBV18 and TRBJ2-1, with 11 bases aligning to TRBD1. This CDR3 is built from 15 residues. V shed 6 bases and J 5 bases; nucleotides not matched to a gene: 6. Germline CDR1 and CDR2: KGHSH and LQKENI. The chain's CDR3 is CASSRGTGGDNEQFF. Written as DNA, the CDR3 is TGTGCCAGCTCCCGAGGGACAGGGGGGGACAATGAGCAGTTCTTC.

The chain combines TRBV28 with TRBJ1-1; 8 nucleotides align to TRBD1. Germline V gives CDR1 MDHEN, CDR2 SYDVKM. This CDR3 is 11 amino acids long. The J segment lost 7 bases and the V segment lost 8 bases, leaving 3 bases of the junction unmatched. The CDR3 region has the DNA TGTGCCAGCCGACAGGGGATTGAAGCTTTCTTT. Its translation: CASRQGIEAFF.

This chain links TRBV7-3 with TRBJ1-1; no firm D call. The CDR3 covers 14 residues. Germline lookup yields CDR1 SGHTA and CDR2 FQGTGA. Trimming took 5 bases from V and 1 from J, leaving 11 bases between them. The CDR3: CASSPTGENTEAFF. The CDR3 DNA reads TGTGCCAGCAGCCCCACCGGGGAGAACACTGAAGCTTTCTTT.

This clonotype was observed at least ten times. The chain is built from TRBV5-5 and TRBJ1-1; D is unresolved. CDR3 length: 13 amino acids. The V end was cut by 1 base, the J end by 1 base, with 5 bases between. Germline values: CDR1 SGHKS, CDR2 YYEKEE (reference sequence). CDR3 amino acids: CASSLRQNTEAFF. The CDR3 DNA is TGTGCCAGCAGCTTGAGGCAGAACACTGAAGCTTTCTTT.

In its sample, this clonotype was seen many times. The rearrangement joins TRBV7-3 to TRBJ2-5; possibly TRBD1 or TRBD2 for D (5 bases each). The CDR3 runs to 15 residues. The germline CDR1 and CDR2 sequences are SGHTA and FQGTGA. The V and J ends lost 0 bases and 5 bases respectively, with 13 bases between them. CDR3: CASSLTPDSGETQYF. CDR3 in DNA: TGTGCCAGCAGCTTAACCCCGGACTCAGGGGAGACCCAGTACTTC. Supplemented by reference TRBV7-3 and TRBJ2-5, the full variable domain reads GAGVSQTPSNKVTEKGKYVELRCDPISGHTALYWYRQSLGQGPEFLIYFQGTGAADDSGLPNDRFFAVRPEGSVSTLKIQRTERGDSAVYLCASSLTPDSGETQYFGPGTRLLVL.

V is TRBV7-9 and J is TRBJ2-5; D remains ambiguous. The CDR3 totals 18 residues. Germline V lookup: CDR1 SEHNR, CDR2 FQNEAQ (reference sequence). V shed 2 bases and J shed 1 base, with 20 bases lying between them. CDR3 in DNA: TGTGCCAGCAGCTTACTTAAGTCGGTACTGCTACTCCAAGAGACCCAGTACTTC. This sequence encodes CASSLLKSVLLLQETQYF.

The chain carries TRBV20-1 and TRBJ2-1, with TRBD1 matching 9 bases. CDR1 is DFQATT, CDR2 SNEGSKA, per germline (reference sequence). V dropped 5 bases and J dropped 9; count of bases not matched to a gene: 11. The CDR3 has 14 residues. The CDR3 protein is CSAFDRGVRGEQFF. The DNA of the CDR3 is TGCAGTGCTTTCGACAGGGGGGTTAGGGGTGAGCAGTTCTTC.

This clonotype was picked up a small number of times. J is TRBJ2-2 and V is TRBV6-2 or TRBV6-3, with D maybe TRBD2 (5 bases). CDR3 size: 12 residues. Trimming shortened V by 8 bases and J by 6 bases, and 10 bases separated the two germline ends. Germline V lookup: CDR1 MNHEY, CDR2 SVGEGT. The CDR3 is CASLSGAGELFF. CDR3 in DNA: TGTGCCAGCTTGAGCGGTGCCGGGGAGCTGTTTTTT.

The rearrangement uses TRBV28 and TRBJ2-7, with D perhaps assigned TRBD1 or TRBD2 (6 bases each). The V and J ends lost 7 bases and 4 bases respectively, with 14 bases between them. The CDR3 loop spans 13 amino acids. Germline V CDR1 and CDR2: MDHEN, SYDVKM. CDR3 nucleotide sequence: TGTGCCAGCAACTCTGGGGGGCGATACGAGCAGTACTTC. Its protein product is CASNSGGRYEQYF.

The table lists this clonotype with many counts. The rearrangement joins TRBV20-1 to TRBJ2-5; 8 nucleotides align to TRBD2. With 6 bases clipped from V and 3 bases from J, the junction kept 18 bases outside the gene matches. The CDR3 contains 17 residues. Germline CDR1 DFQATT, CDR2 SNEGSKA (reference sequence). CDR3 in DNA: TGCAGTGCCCACTCCGCGAGCGGGAGATTAGGAAAAGAGACCCAGTACTTC. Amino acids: CSAHSASGRLGKETQYF.

The CDR3 loop is CSVGGQGSLAKNIQYF. DNA for the CDR3: TGCAGCGTCGGGGGGCAGGGGTCCTTAGCCAAAAACATTCAGTACTTC. The rearrangement uses TRBV29-1 and TRBJ2-4, with D possibly being TRBD2 (7 bases). Germline values: CDR1 SQVTM, CDR2 ANQGSEA. The CDR3 loop spans 16 amino acids. The germline V and J ends were trimmed by 6 bases and 0 bases, with 18 bases remaining between them.

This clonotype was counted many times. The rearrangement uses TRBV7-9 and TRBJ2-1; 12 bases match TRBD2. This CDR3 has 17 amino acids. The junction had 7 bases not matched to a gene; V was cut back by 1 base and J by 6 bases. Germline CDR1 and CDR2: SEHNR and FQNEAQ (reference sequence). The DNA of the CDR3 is TGTGCCAGCAGCTTAGGGGTTGGACTAGCGGGAACCAATGAGCAGTTCTTC. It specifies CASSLGVGLAGTNEQFF.

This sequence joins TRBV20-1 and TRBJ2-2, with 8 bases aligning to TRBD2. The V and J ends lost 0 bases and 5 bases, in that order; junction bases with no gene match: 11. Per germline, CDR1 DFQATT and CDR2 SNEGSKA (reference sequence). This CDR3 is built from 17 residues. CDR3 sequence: CSARDVRLAGGTGELFF. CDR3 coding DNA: TGCAGTGCTAGAGATGTAAGGCTAGCGGGTGGAACCGGGGAGCTGTTTTTT.

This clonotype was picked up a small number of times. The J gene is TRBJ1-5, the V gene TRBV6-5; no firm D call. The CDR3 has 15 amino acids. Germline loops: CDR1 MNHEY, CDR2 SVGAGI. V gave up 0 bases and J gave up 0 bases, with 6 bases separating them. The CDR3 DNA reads TGTGCCAGCAGTTACTCAGGAGTTAGCAATCAGCCCCAGCATTTT. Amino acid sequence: CASSYSGVSNQPQHF.

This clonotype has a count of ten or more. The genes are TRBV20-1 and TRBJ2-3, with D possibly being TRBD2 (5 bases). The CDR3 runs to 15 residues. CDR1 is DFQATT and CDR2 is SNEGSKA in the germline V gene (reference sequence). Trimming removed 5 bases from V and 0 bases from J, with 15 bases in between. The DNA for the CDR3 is TGCAGTGCTTCGAAGCGGATTACTAGCACAGATACGCAGTATTTT. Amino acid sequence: CSASKRITSTDTQYF.

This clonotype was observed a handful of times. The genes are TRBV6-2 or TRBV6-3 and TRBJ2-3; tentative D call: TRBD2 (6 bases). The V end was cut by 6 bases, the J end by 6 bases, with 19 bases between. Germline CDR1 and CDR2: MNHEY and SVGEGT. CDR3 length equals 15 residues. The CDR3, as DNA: TGTGCCAGCAGCCCCATCCGGGAGAATCGGGATACGCAGTATTTT. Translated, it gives CASSPIRENRDTQYF.

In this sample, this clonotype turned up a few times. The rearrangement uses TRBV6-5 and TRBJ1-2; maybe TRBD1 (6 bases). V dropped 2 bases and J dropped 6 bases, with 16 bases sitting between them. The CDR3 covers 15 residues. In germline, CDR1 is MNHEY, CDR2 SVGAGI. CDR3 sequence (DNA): TGTGCCAGCAGTTACCTTACAGGGACCAGGGATGGCTACACCTTC. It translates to CASSYLTGTRDGYTF.

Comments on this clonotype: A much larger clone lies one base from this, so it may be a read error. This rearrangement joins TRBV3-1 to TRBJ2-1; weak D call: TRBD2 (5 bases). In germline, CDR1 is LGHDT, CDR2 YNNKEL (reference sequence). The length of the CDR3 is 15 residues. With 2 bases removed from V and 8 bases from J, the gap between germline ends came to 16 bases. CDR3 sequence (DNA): TGTGCCAGCAGCCAACCAACGGGGTACGGCGATGAGCAGTTCTTC. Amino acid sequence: CASSQPTGYGDEQFF.

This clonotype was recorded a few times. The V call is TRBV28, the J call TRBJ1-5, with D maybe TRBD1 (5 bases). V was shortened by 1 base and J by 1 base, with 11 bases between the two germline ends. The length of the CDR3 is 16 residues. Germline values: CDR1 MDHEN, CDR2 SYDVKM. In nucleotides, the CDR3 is TGTGCCAGCAGTTTATTGGGCAGGGAGAGCAATCAGCCCCAGCATTTT. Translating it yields CASSLLGRESNQPQHF.

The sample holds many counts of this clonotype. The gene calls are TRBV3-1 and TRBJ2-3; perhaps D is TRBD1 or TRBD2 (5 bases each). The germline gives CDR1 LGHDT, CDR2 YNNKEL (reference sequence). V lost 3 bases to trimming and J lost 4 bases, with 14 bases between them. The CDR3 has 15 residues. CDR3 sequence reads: CASSHPGAAPDTQYF. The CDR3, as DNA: TGTGCCAGCAGCCACCCCGGGGCCGCCCCAGATACGCAGTATTTT.